These 16 T cell receptor beta chains came from one sample sequenced in a study of T cell changes during pregnancy in multiple sclerosis. Clones were read by immunoSEQ multiplex PCR, and TCRdb kept only the in-frame ones, dropping some. The top ten clones hold less than 0.45% of a sample with more than 65,000 clones, 75% to 95% of them seen once. This material consisted of CD4+ T cells from peripheral blood mononuclear cells, taken before pregnancy. These TCRs come from a female donor with multiple sclerosis, enrolled in a pregnancy study.

This chain joins TRBV27 and TRBJ2-1; TRBD2 matches 8 bases. V shed 3 bases and J 3 bases; nucleotides not matched to a gene: 7. Germline lookup yields CDR1 MNHEY and CDR2 SMNVEV (reference sequence). CDR3 size: 16 residues. CDR3 amino acids: CASSFVGGRNYNEQFF. The DNA of the CDR3 is TGTGCCAGCAGTTTCGTCGGCGGGAGGAACTACAATGAGCAGTTCTTC.

The rearrangement links TRBV27 to TRBJ2-1, with TRBD2 matching over 8 bases. This CDR3 is built from 15 residues. The germline V gene has CDR1 MNHEY and CDR2 SMNVEV (reference sequence). V gave up 6 bases and J gave up 6 bases; unmatched junction bases: 10. The CDR3 DNA reads as TGTGCCAGCAGATTAGCGGGAAATTTGGCCAATGAGCAGTTCTTC. This encodes CASRLAGNLANEQFF.

The J gene is TRBJ2-3, the V gene TRBV27, with 9 bases fitting TRBD2. This CDR3 spans 17 amino acids. After removal of 5 bases from V and 3 bases from J, the junction contained 12 bases not matched to a gene. Germline lookup yields CDR1 MNHEY and CDR2 SMNVEV (reference sequence). DNA of the CDR3: TGTGCCAGCAGTGAGGAAAGCGGGAGGTTGAGGACAGATACGCAGTATTTT. Protein sequence: CASSEESGRLRTDTQYF.

This chain links TRBV19 with TRBJ2-1, with 12 bases matching TRBD2. Losses at the gene ends were 4 bases for V and 0 bases for J; bases not matched to a gene: 7. The CDR3 length is 18 residues. Germline values: CDR1 LNHDA, CDR2 SQIVND (reference sequence). The CDR3 sequence: CASSKRLAGDLSYNEQFF. The DNA for the CDR3 is TGTGCCAGTAGTAAAAGACTAGCGGGAGACCTCTCCTACAATGAGCAGTTCTTC.

J is TRBJ1-6 and V is TRBV5-1; 7 nucleotides line up with TRBD1. Trimming at V came to 4 bases and at J to 6 bases, leaving 10 bases not matched to a gene. This CDR3 spans 16 amino acids. Germline CDR1 SGHRS, CDR2 YFSETQ. CDR3 sequence reads: CASSVWGTVGNSPLHF. DNA for the CDR3: TGCGCCAGCAGCGTATGGGGGACAGTTGGTAATTCACCCCTCCACTTT.

Only one count was recorded for this clone. The V gene is TRBV19, the J gene TRBJ1-5; 12 bases line up with TRBD1. V was pared by 7 bases and J by 1 base, with 23 bases of the junction left unmatched. This CDR3 contains 22 residues. CDR1 is LNHDA, CDR2 SQIVND, per germline (reference sequence). CDR3 sequence: CASTWETGDRGLTRLSNQPQHF. CDR3 coding DNA: TGTGCCAGTACCTGGGAAACCGGGGACAGGGGGCTCACCCGTCTCAGCAATCAGCCCCAGCATTTT. Filled out from reference TRBV19 and TRBJ1-5, the complete variable domain reads DGGITQSPKYLFRKEGQNVTLSCEQNLNHDAMYWYRQDPGQGLRLIYYSQIVNDFQKGDIAEGYSVSREKKESFPLTVTSAQKNPTAFYLCASTWETGDRGLTRLSNQPQHFGDGTRLSIL.

The CDR3 reads CASGLVPKSSYNSPLHF. The CDR3 DNA is TGTGCTAGTGGTTTGGTACCAAAGAGCTCCTATAATTCACCCCTCCACTTT. V is TRBV12-5 and J is TRBJ1-6; D gene unclear. Trimming cost V 0 bases and J 0 bases, with 9 bases left between them. The CDR3 covers 17 residues. The germline gives CDR1 LGHNT, CDR2 FRNRAP. The complete variable domain, with remaining parts taken from reference TRBV12-5 and TRBJ1-6, reads DARVTQTPRHKVTEMGQEVTMRCQPILGHNTVFWYRQTMMQGLELLAYFRNRAPLDDSGMPKDRFSAEMPDATLATLKIQPSEPRDSAVYFCASGLVPKSSYNSPLHFGNGTRLTVT.

This clone has only one observation. The rearrangement uses TRBV18 and TRBJ2-6, with a possible D match to TRBD1 (6 bases). This CDR3 spans 14 amino acids. With 5 bases removed from V and 1 base from J, the gap between germline ends came to 6 bases. CDR1 KGHSH and CDR2 LQKENI come from the germline V gene. CDR3 sequence (DNA): TGTGCCAGCTCAACAGGGTCTGGGGCCAACGTCCTGACTTTC. Its protein is CASSTGSGANVLTF.

This clone was seen a single time. Here the CDR3 reads CASRASLAGPQHF. In nucleotides, the CDR3 is TGTGCCAGCAGGGCGTCACTAGCGGGGCCCCAGCATTTT. V and J are TRBV2 and TRBJ1-5; D gene uncertain. Germline CDR1 reads SNHLY; CDR2 reads FYNNEI. Trimming removed 6 bases at V and 9 bases at J, with 15 bases between. The CDR3 extends over 13 amino acids.

The V and J genes are TRBV28 and TRBJ2-2; 7 nucleotides line up with TRBD2. Germline loops: CDR1 MDHEN, CDR2 SYDVKM. Trimming took 7 bases from V and 5 from J; bases not matched to a gene: 10. CDR3 length: 15 residues. The CDR3 nucleotides read TGTGCCAGCACCCAGGGAGGGGCAAAGACCGGGGAGCTGTTTTTT. Protein sequence: CASTQGGAKTGELFF.

The chain uses TRBV5-6 and TRBJ2-3; 16 bases match TRBD2. In germline, CDR1 is SGHDT, CDR2 YYEEEE. V dropped 4 bases and J dropped 3; count of bases not matched to a gene: 5. The length of the CDR3 is 17 residues. The CDR3 region is CASSPGLAGGLTDTQYF. In DNA form, the CDR3 reads TGTGCCAGCAGCCCGGGACTAGCGGGGGGGCTTACAGATACGCAGTATTTT.

The J gene is TRBJ2-3, the V gene TRBV28; 12 nucleotides align to TRBD2. The CDR3 length is 19 residues. Germline assignment: CDR1 MDHEN and CDR2 SYDVKM. The trim removed 5 bases at V and 3 bases at J, leaving 15 bases unmatched. The DNA for the CDR3 is TGTGCCAGCAGTCAATACACGCTACTGACTAGCGGGAGAACAGATACGCAGTATTTT. Translating gives CASSQYTLLTSGRTDTQYF.

This rearrangement joins TRBV9 to TRBJ1-2; TRBD1 might be the D (6 bases). Germline V gene data show CDR1 as SGDLS and CDR2 as YYNGEE. V lost 3 bases and J 2 bases, leaving 11 bases between the germline ends. The CDR3 totals 14 residues. Written as DNA, the CDR3 is TGTGCCAGCAGCGCCGACAGGCTCAACTATGGCTACACCTTC. This gives the protein CASSADRLNYGYTF.

V usage is TRBV18 and J usage is TRBJ2-7; 7 positions agree with TRBD1. Per germline, CDR1 KGHSH and CDR2 LQKENI. The CDR3 spans 14 residues. J gave up 2 bases and V 6 bases, and 7 bases lay outside the gene matches. The CDR3 DNA is TGTGCCAGCTCGCCCGGGACAGAACCCTACGAGCAGTACTTC. Amino acids: CASSPGTEPYEQYF.

The V and J genes are TRBV18 and TRBJ2-3; TRBD1 agrees at 9 bases. The ends lost 3 bases at V and 4 bases at J; junction bases unmatched: 11. Germline CDR1 reads KGHSH; CDR2 reads LQKENI. There are 17 residues in the CDR3. CDR3 region: CASSPLTQGASADTQYF. In DNA, the CDR3 is TGTGCCAGCTCACCGCTTACACAGGGGGCTAGCGCAGATACGCAGTATTTT.

The CDR3 DNA reads TGTGCCAGCAGACGGGGTAGCACAGATACGCAGTATTTT. Residues: CASRRGSTDTQYF. The J gene is TRBJ2-3, the V gene TRBV7-6; D perhaps matches TRBD2 (5 bases). There are 13 residues in the CDR3. Germline values: CDR1 SGHVS, CDR2 FNYEAQ. V lost 6 bases to trimming and J lost 0 bases, with 7 bases between them.